This T cell receptor beta chain stems from a study of control samples from healthy donors and cancer patients. The CDR3 has 15 amino acids. In germline, CDR1 is SGHAT, CDR2 FQNNGV. V shed 5 bases, J shed 4 bases, and the junction held 6 bases outside the gene matches. The repertoire was sequenced with immunoSEQ multiplex PCR; TCRdb's copy has only in-frame clones and lacks some. The table lists about 130,000 clones, roughly 92% of them singletons. This sequence joins TRBV11-2 and TRBJ2-1; 9 bases agree with TRBD1. This clonotype was obtained from an older man with head and neck cancer. Sequencing was performed on PBMCs. This CDR3 reads CASSQGQGGYNEQFF. The CDR3 DNA reads TGTGCCAGCAGCCAGGGACAGGGAGGATACAATGAGCAGTTCTTC.